Following are 20 T cell receptor beta chains from one sample sequenced in a study of radiotherapy plus CTLA-4 blockade in lung cancer. Sequenced by immunoSEQ multiplex PCR; TCRdb stores in-frame clones only, minus some. The sample yields over 75,000 clones, under 90% seen once. The source material was peripheral blood, sampled from a patient treated with radiotherapy plus ipilimumab. These receptors all come from a human donor with non-small cell lung cancer who had stable disease on radiotherapy plus ipilimumab.

The genes are TRBV6-5 and TRBJ1-5, with D possibly being TRBD1 (5 bases). Germline V gene data show CDR1 as MNHEY and CDR2 as SVGAGI. This CDR3 has 14 amino acids. V shed 2 bases and J shed 4 bases, with 9 bases lying between them. The CDR3 nucleotides are TGTGCCAGCAGTTACCAGGGTGATAATCAGCCCCAGCATTTT. Residues: CASSYQGDNQPQHF.

This chain uses TRBV10-3 with TRBJ1-4; the match to TRBD1 covers 7 bases. The CDR3 runs to 14 residues. V shed 3 bases and J 3 bases; nucleotides not matched to a gene: 1. Germline lookup yields CDR1 ENHRY and CDR2 SYGVKD. In DNA, the CDR3 is TGTGCCATCAGTGAAGGGGGCTCTAATGAAAAACTGTTTTTT. It yields the protein CAISEGGSNEKLFF.

The rearrangement uses TRBV2 and TRBJ2-2; 11 bases map to TRBD2. There are 16 residues in the CDR3. Germline V gene lookup returns CDR1 SNHLY and CDR2 FYNNEI. V was pared by 4 bases and J by 6 bases, with 7 bases of the junction left unmatched. The CDR3 DNA follows: TGTGCCAGCAGTGGGTTACTAGCGGGAGACCCCGGGGAGCTGTTTTTT. Encoded protein: CASSGLLAGDPGELFF.

This clone was counted a few times. J is TRBJ1-2 and V is TRBV9, with 8 bases lining up with TRBD1. Germline V lookup: CDR1 SGDLS, CDR2 YYNGEE. V trimming: 5 bases; J trimming: 2 bases; junction bases outside the gene matches: 5. The CDR3 sequence is 14 residues long. The CDR3 nucleotides read TGTGCCAGCAGGTCCGACAGGGGCAACTATGGCTACACCTTC. Amino acids: CASRSDRGNYGYTF.

V is TRBV6-5 and J is TRBJ1-3; TRBD1 agrees at 8 bases. Germline assignment: CDR1 MNHEY and CDR2 SVGAGI. Trimming cost V 6 bases and J 3 bases; bases outside gene matches: 4. The CDR3 covers 14 residues. The CDR3: CASSLTGGGNTIYF. The CDR3 nucleotides read TGTGCCAGCAGCTTAACAGGGGGTGGAAACACCATATATTTT.

The V gene is TRBV7-3, the J gene TRBJ2-1; D is perhaps TRBD1 or TRBD2 (5 bases each). V was clipped by 4 bases and J by 7 bases, with 20 bases between them. This CDR3 has 16 residues. Germline CDR1 SGHTA, CDR2 FQGTGA. In DNA form, the CDR3 reads TGTGCCAGCAGCTCCCATTGGGGGAGCATTGGGAATGAGCAGTTCTTC. Protein sequence: CASSSHWGSIGNEQFF.

In this sample, this clone turned up once. This chain links TRBV11-2 with TRBJ2-7, with 8 positions matching TRBD2. The V segment lost 5 bases and the J segment 2 bases; nucleotides outside the gene matches: 14. The CDR3 has 17 residues. Germline V lookup: CDR1 SGHAT, CDR2 FQNNGV. The CDR3 DNA is TGTGCCAGCAGCCTCCGCCCGGGGGGGGAGCGCCCCTACGAGCAGTACTTC. It yields the protein CASSLRPGGERPYEQYF.

V and J are TRBV2 and TRBJ2-7, with TRBD1 identical over 7 bases. Germline CDR1 reads SNHLY; CDR2 reads FYNNEI. This CDR3 spans 15 amino acids. V gave up 10 bases and J gave up 0 bases; unmatched junction bases: 12. CDR3 DNA sequence: TGTGCCACTAGAGGACAGGTCGGAAGCTCCTACGAGCAGTACTTC. Translating it yields CATRGQVGSSYEQYF.

This sequence joins TRBV6-6 and TRBJ2-7; possibly TRBD1 for D (6 bases). CDR3 length equals 14 residues. Trimming removed 6 bases from V and 3 bases from J, with 15 bases in between. The germline CDR1 and CDR2 sequences are MNHNY and SVGAGI (reference sequence). The CDR3 is CASRPSGTSYEQYF. DNA of the CDR3: TGTGCCAGCAGGCCGTCCGGGACAAGCTACGAGCAGTACTTC.

This chain links TRBV6-1 with TRBJ2-2; D call uncertain. V shed 5 bases and J shed 6 bases, with 13 bases lying between them. This CDR3 is 14 amino acids long. Germline CDR1 and CDR2: MNHNS and SASEGT. CDR3 in DNA: TGTGCCAGCAGTCCCCTTCCTGGACCCGGGGAGCTGTTTTTT. The encoded protein is CASSPLPGPGELFF.

This sequence joins TRBV19 and TRBJ1-1, with a tentative D call TRBD1 (5 bases). V was cut by 7 bases and J by 5 bases, with 17 bases left in between. Germline CDR1 and CDR2: LNHDA and SQIVND (reference sequence). This CDR3 has 14 residues. CDR3 bases: TGTGCCAGTATTTCGCCTCAGGGTTGGACTGAAGCTTTCTTT. Amino acid sequence: CASISPQGWTEAFF.

The gene calls are TRBV28 and TRBJ1-5; D not resolved. Germline lookup yields CDR1 MDHEN and CDR2 SYDVKM. Trimming removed 4 bases at V and 0 bases at J, with 4 bases between. CDR3 length: 13 residues. CDR3 DNA sequence: TGTGCCAGCAGTTGGAATAGCAATCAGCCCCAGCATTTT. Protein: CASSWNSNQPQHF.

This clone was picked up one time. The rearrangement uses TRBV19 and TRBJ1-1; a possible D gene is TRBD1 (6 bases). The CDR3 is 14 residues long. The germline CDR1 and CDR2 sequences are LNHDA and SQIVND (reference sequence). With 5 bases removed from V and 2 bases from J, the gap between germline ends came to 12 bases. CDR3 sequence (DNA): TGTGCCAGTAGTGTGCTACAGGGTAACACTGAAGCTTTCTTT. Encoded protein: CASSVLQGNTEAFF. The variable domain in full, with the rest retrieved from reference TRBV19 and TRBJ1-1, is DGGITQSPKYLFRKEGQNVTLSCEQNLNHDAMYWYRQDPGQGLRLIYYSQIVNDFQKGDIAEGYSVSREKKESFPLTVTSAQKNPTAFYLCASSVLQGNTEAFFGQGTRLTVV.

The gene calls are TRBV28 and TRBJ2-3, with no clear D. The CDR3 totals 15 residues. Germline lookup yields CDR1 MDHEN and CDR2 SYDVKM. The germline V and J ends were trimmed by 5 bases and 1 base, with 13 bases remaining between them. CDR3 nucleotides: TGTGCCAGCAGTAGGCCCCGCTCGGGCACAGATACGCAGTATTTT. Translation: CASSRPRSGTDTQYF. Full variable domain (remainder filled in from reference TRBV28 and TRBJ2-3): DVKVTQSSRYLVKRTGEKVFLECVQDMDHENMFWYRQDPGLGLRLIYFSYDVKMKEKGDIPEGYSVSREKKERFSLILESASTNQTSMYLCASSRPRSGTDTQYFGPGTRLTVL.

The rearrangement joins TRBV19 to TRBJ2-2; the match to TRBD1 covers 8 bases. Germline values: CDR1 LNHDA, CDR2 SQIVND (reference sequence). The CDR3 extends over 14 amino acids. With V trimmed by 9 bases and J by 3 bases, 6 bases remained unmatched. CDR3 in amino acids: CASIGQGYTGELFF. The CDR3 DNA follows: TGTGCCAGCATTGGACAGGGATACACCGGGGAGCTGTTTTTT.

The CDR3 loop is CASSESGARYEQYF. CDR3 sequence (DNA): TGCGCCAGCAGTGAGTCTGGCGCGCGCTACGAGCAGTACTTC. J is TRBJ2-7 and V is TRBV10-1; no clear D. The germline gives CDR1 WNHNN, CDR2 SYGVQD (reference sequence). The CDR3 has 14 residues. Trimming left V 0 bases short and J 3 bases short, with 9 bases between.

V is TRBV6-1 and J is TRBJ2-1, with 9 bases fitting TRBD2. The CDR3 is 14 amino acids. Per the germline V gene, CDR1 is MNHNS and CDR2 is SASEGT. The V gene end was trimmed by 6 bases and the J gene end by 5 bases; junction bases not matched to a gene: 5. The CDR3: CASSTSGSHNEQFF. CDR3 nucleotides: TGTGCCAGCAGCACTAGCGGGTCCCACAATGAGCAGTTCTTC.

The chain has TRBV30 and TRBJ1-6; no firm D call. Trimming pared 4 bases from V and 8 bases from J, leaving 12 bases between. There are 13 residues in the CDR3. Germline CDR1 and CDR2: GTSNPN and SVGIG (reference sequence). CDR3 sequence reads: CAWKGQVDSPLHF. Here the CDR3 DNA reads TGTGCCTGGAAAGGTCAGGTTGATTCACCCCTCCACTTT.

The J gene is TRBJ2-1, the V gene TRBV9; no definite D call. The CDR3 consists of 12 residues. V was cut by 1 base and J by 5 bases, with 4 bases left in between. From germline, CDR1 is SGDLS and CDR2 YYNGEE. The CDR3 DNA sequence: TGTGCCAGCAGCGTACAGGACAATGAGCAGTTCTTC. Residues: CASSVQDNEQFF.

This chain joins TRBV30 and TRBJ1-2; D ambiguous. This CDR3 is built from 11 residues. Trimming stripped 4 bases from V and 5 bases from J, with 8 bases between. Germline values: CDR1 GTSNPN, CDR2 SVGIG (reference sequence). The DNA for the CDR3 is TGTGCCTGGATGAGGGATTATGGCTACACCTTC. Translation: CAWMRDYGYTF.